This T cell receptor beta chain was recovered during a study of spatial heterogeneity in lung cancer. Study results and limitations: Tumor mutation counts were tracked by expanded intratumoral alpha and beta TCR counts.

This clonotype is medium-sized in the sample. The antigen is not known. The time point denotes: sample taken at primary tumor resection. The donors, roughly 70 patients with untreated early-stage non-small cell lung cancer, provided the samples. Unsorted whole RNA from tumor, nontumor lung or frozen PBMC underwent sequencing. TCRdb analysed the 5' RACE reads with MiXCR anew, one entry per CDR3 protein. The sample carries a few thousand distinct CDR3 sequences, approximately 5.5% recorded once. Germline lookup yields CDR1 SEHNR and CDR2 FQNEAQ (reference sequence). The CDR3 has 16 amino acids. V was cut by 5 bases and J by 3 bases, with 17 bases left in between.

The clonotype was recovered from a female donor with early-stage non-small cell lung cancer. Here the sequenced sample was lung tumor tissue, taken at surgery. V and J are TRBV7-9 and TRBJ1-5; unclear D gene. Here the CDR3 DNA reads TGTGCCAGCAGCCCTGGTGGGGTCGGGGTCAATCAGCCCCAGCATTTT. Its protein product is CASSPGGVGVNQPQHF.